This entry lists 6 T cell receptor beta chains sequenced from one sample in a study of a mutant IDH1 vaccine in newly diagnosed glioma. Indicated time point: baseline, week 1 (first vaccination visit). Indicated treatment: pre-vaccination baseline after standard-of-care therapy. This table comes from immunoSEQ multiplex PCR, and its TCRdb copy is limited to in-frame clones, with some not included. The data hold about 88,000 clones, with around 79% observed a single time. The specimen comprised PBMCs, sampled from a glioma patient treated with radiotherapy, temozolomide or both. The receptor source for this set is a man aged 35-49 years with glioma. Some clones in this sample may be carry-over from other donors' samples.

This clone was detected only a few times. This chain links TRBV5-1 with TRBJ2-2; D is ambiguous. Germline V CDR1 and CDR2: SGHRS, YFSETQ. Trimming took off 2 bases at V and 7 bases at J, with 9 bases between the two ends. The CDR3 is 13 residues long. The CDR3: CASSFGVGGELFF. The CDR3 nucleotides read TGCGCCAGCAGCTTCGGAGTAGGCGGGGAGCTGTTTTTT.

The J gene is TRBJ2-3, the V gene TRBV5-4; D tentatively reads TRBD1 or TRBD2 (6 bases each). The CDR3 runs 15 residues. Germline CDR1 SGHNT, CDR2 YYREEE (reference sequence). Trimming removed 1 base from V and 11 bases from J, with 20 bases in between. As DNA, the CDR3 is TGTGCCAGCAGCTTGAGGGTTAATGGGGGGCAGAAGCAGTATTTT. Its translation is CASSLRVNGGQKQYF. Combining the CDR3 with reference TRBV5-4 and TRBJ2-3 gives the whole variable domain ETGVTQSPTHLIKTRGQQVTLRCSSQSGHNTVSWYQQALGQGPQFIFQYYREEENGRGNFPPRFSGLQFPNYSSELNVNALELDDSALYLCASSLRVNGGQKQYFGPGTRLTVL.

The chain recombines TRBV6-5 with TRBJ2-6; D is ambiguous. Germline values: CDR1 MNHEY, CDR2 SVGAGI. Trimming stripped 2 bases from V and 0 bases from J, with 8 bases between. The length of the CDR3 is 16 residues. The CDR3: CASSYASYSGANVLTF. The CDR3 DNA reads as TGTGCCAGCAGTTACGCGAGCTACTCTGGGGCCAACGTCCTGACTTTC.

This clone showed up just once. CDR3 residues: CASSTPTRTAASYGYTF. The CDR3 bases are TGTGCCAGCAGCACCCCTACTAGGACAGCCGCCTCCTATGGCTACACCTTC. The rearrangement links TRBV5-6 to TRBJ1-2, with TRBD1 as a possible D gene (6 bases). Deletions cut 4 bases from V and 4 bases from J, with 23 bases between. The CDR3 has 17 residues. In germline, CDR1 is SGHDT, CDR2 YYEEEE.

V usage is TRBV4-2 and J usage is TRBJ2-1, with TRBD1 identical over 7 bases. CDR1 is LGHNA and CDR2 is YNFKEQ in the germline V gene. The CDR3 is 12 residues long. V dropped 1 base and J dropped 9; count of bases not matched to a gene: 0. Written as DNA, the CDR3 is TGTGCCAGCAGCCAAGGGACAGGTGAGCAGTTCTTC. It is translated as CASSQGTGEQFF.

This clone has a handful of counts. The chain links TRBV30 to TRBJ2-3, with TRBD2 matching over 9 bases. CDR1 GTSNPN and CDR2 SVGIG come from the germline V gene (reference sequence). The V gene end was trimmed by 1 base and the J gene end by 4 bases; junction bases not matched to a gene: 6. The CDR3 runs 15 residues. In DNA form, the CDR3 reads TGTGCCTGGAGTGGGCTAGCGGGGAAGGCAGATACGCAGTATTTT. Its translation is CAWSGLAGKADTQYF.